This T cell receptor beta chain originates from a study of OX40 agonist ivuxolimab in advanced cancers. The study, taken as a whole, reports: The mean number of expanded clones was higher in CD8+ T cells than in CD4+.

Exclusion applied to patients with autoimmune disease history or systemic immunosuppression. Baseline was the first blood sampling point, followed by cycle 4 day 1 and cycle 7 day 1. Deletions cut 0 bases from V and 1 base from J, with 7 bases between. Per germline, CDR1 SGDLS and CDR2 YYNGEE. The CDR3 covers 14 residues. This clone appeared a single time. No antigen is known for it. Here immunoSEQ multiplex PCR was the method, and the copy in TCRdb shows in-frame clones only, minus some. The sample has around 57,000 clones; about nine tenths are singletons. This specimen was CD4+ or CD8+ T cells sorted from blood, taken in a trial of the OX40 agonist ivuxolimab. This sequence was found in an adult with an advanced solid tumor such as melanoma, head and neck, liver or kidney cancer. The rearrangement joins TRBV9 to TRBJ1-1, with no clear D. The CDR3 DNA reads TGTGCCAGCAGCGTAGCTGGCGGGAACACTGAAGCTTTCTTT. The encoded protein is CASSVAGGNTEAFF.